This TCR beta chain was sequenced during a study of T-cell reconstitution after alpha-beta-depleted transplantation in children. General study points: Surviving thymic progenitors and recipient T cells were the source of high TCRbeta diversity at day 60 in some patients. The study reportedly traced alpha-beta T cells about two months after transplant to several hundred expanded graft clones. One year after transplant, T-cell counts and diversity came mostly from newly produced T cells.

The CDR3 length is 18 residues. Trimming took 0 bases from V and 6 from J; bases not matched to a gene: 11. Germline V lookup: CDR1 SGHVS, CDR2 FNYEAQ. This sample's TCRbeta library carried unique molecular identifier barcodes. TCRdb re-derived calls from the PCR reads in MiXCR, one entry per CDR3 protein. The repertoire holds 200,000 to 250,000 distinct CDR3 sequences, with approximately 11% as singletons. On this clonotype: Its antigen remains unknown.

The chain employs TRBV7-6 and TRBJ2-1; 10 positions agree with TRBD2. The specimen was PBMCs, collected before TCRalphabeta/CD19-depleted stem cell transplant. The sequence was collected from a child under two years old with acute myeloid leukemia, due to receive a stem cell transplant. CDR3 nucleotide sequence: TGTGCCAGCAGCTTAGCCCTCCCCGCTAGCGGGAGTGGCAATGAGCAGTTCTTC. Amino acid sequence: CASSLALPASGSGNEQFF.